Below, 25 T cell receptor beta chains from the same sample are listed, as sequenced in a study of graft-versus-host responses after intestinal transplantation. The table came from immunoSEQ multiplex PCR; TCRdb's copy has only in-frame clones and leaves some out. In the table there are tens of thousands of clones, around 89% of which are singletons. No antigen has been assigned to these receptors. The material was unstimulated CD8+ T cells sorted from spleen or lymph node cells, obtained before transplant. The receptors were sampled from a human donor who was the organ donor for an intestinal transplant.

The DNA of the CDR3 is TGTGCCAGCAGCCAAGATTCAGGGAGGAACTATGGCTACACCTTC. It translates to CASSQDSGRNYGYTF. The rearrangement uses TRBV4-2 and TRBJ1-2; TRBD1 might be the D (5 bases). Germline CDR1 and CDR2: LGHNA and YNFKEQ. This CDR3 region has 15 residues. With 0 bases removed from V and 2 bases from J, the gap between germline ends came to 10 bases.

This chain connects TRBV7-3 to TRBJ2-7; weak D call: TRBD1 (5 bases). From germline, CDR1 is SGHTA and CDR2 FQGTGA. V lost 2 bases and J 3 bases, leaving 14 bases between the germline ends. CDR3 length equals 15 residues. The CDR3: CASSLPLQGGYEQYV. The CDR3 coding sequence is TGTGCCAGCAGCTTACCGCTGCAGGGCGGCTACGAGCAGTACGTC.

The chain recombines TRBV6-5 with TRBJ2-3; 7 nucleotides agree with TRBD2. The CDR3 length is 15 residues. Germline V lookup: CDR1 MNHEY, CDR2 SVGAGI. The V segment lost 7 bases and the J segment 4 bases; nucleotides outside the gene matches: 11. The CDR3 is CASTPGGKVADTQYF. The CDR3 DNA follows: TGTGCCAGCACTCCGGGGGGAAAGGTAGCAGATACGCAGTATTTT.

The chain couples TRBV4-3 to TRBJ2-2, with 10 positions matching TRBD1. Germline CDR1 reads LGHNA; CDR2 reads YSLEER. The V gene end was trimmed by 4 bases and the J gene end by 5 bases; junction bases not matched to a gene: 4. The CDR3 is 15 residues long. This CDR3 reads CASSPTDRGTGELFF. The DNA for the CDR3 is TGCGCCAGCAGCCCTACGGACAGGGGGACCGGGGAGCTGTTTTTT.

This rearrangement joins TRBV27 to TRBJ1-1; unclear D gene. V lost 4 bases and J lost 6, with 9 bases in between. This CDR3 region has 12 residues. Germline lookup yields CDR1 MNHEY and CDR2 SMNVEV (reference sequence). The CDR3: CASSSPGAEAFF. Written as DNA, the CDR3 is TGTGCCAGCAGTTCACCCGGGGCTGAAGCTTTCTTT.

This clone was seen a few times. The chain employs TRBV6-6 and TRBJ2-2; 8 nucleotides match TRBD2. V was pared by 5 bases and J by 6 bases, with 8 bases of the junction left unmatched. Germline V gene data show CDR1 as MNHNY and CDR2 as SVGAGI (reference sequence). This CDR3 has 15 amino acids. CDR3 region: CASSGLRGASGELFF. In nucleotides, the CDR3 is TGTGCCAGCAGTGGTTTGCGGGGGGCATCCGGGGAGCTGTTTTTT.

The chain combines TRBV30 with TRBJ2-7; 7 nucleotides match TRBD1. CDR1 is GTSNPN and CDR2 is SVGIG in the germline V gene (reference sequence). This CDR3 region has 13 residues. J was trimmed by 1 base and V by 0 bases; bases with no gene match: 0. For the CDR3, the DNA is TGTGCCTGGAGTGTACAGGGGTCCTACGAGCAGTACGTC. Translation gives CAWSVQGSYEQYV.

The CDR3: CASSFGGQGGEQPQHF. CDR3 nucleotides: TGTGCCAGCAGCTTCGGGGGACAGGGTGGGGAACAGCCCCAGCATTTT. The V gene is TRBV7-9, the J gene TRBJ1-5, with TRBD1 identical over 9 bases. CDR1 SEHNR and CDR2 FQNEAQ come from the germline V gene (reference sequence). The CDR3 runs to 16 residues. V gave up 3 bases and J gave up 7 bases; unmatched junction bases: 10.

The table lists this clone with a count of one. The chain is built from TRBV28 and TRBJ1-1; 8 nucleotides agree with TRBD1. J was trimmed by 2 bases and V by 5 bases; bases with no gene match: 7. The CDR3 spans 15 residues. The germline V gene has CDR1 MDHEN and CDR2 SYDVKM. The CDR3 bases are TGTGCCAGCAGTCCGACAGGGGCCACAAACACTGAAGCTTTCTTT. Amino acids: CASSPTGATNTEAFF.

This CDR3 is CASSGHTSGASPYQETQYF. In DNA form, the CDR3 reads TGTGCCAGCAGTGGACATACTAGCGGGGCATCCCCTTACCAAGAGACCCAGTACTTC. This chain connects TRBV6-1 to TRBJ2-5, with 10 bases lining up with TRBD2. After removal of 4 bases from V and 0 bases from J, the junction contained 14 bases not matched to a gene. Germline V CDR1 and CDR2: MNHNS, SASEGT. The CDR3 is 19 amino acids.

The V call is TRBV28, the J call TRBJ1-6; no clear D gene. This CDR3 contains 14 residues. Germline lookup yields CDR1 MDHEN and CDR2 SYDVKM. The V end was cut by 3 bases, the J end by 7 bases, with 10 bases between. CDR3 region: CASSFNYENSPLHF. The CDR3 nucleotides read TGTGCCAGCAGTTTTAACTATGAGAATTCACCCCTCCACTTT.

This chain joins TRBV28 and TRBJ2-2; D call uncertain. Trimming shortened V by 5 bases and J by 2 bases, and 9 bases separated the two germline ends. Germline values: CDR1 MDHEN, CDR2 SYDVKM. This CDR3 has 14 residues. CDR3 amino acids: CASSLGSNTGELFF. As DNA, the CDR3 is TGTGCCAGCAGTCTAGGATCTAACACCGGGGAGCTGTTTTTT.

V usage is TRBV4-2 and J usage is TRBJ1-5; possible D gene TRBD1, 6 bases. This CDR3 is built from 15 residues. CDR1 is LGHNA and CDR2 is YNFKEQ in the germline V gene. V lost 1 base to trimming and J lost 3 bases, with 10 bases between them. The CDR3 region has the DNA TGTGCCAGCAGCCAAGTCTTGGGGGCCAATCAGCCCCAGCATTTT. It is translated as CASSQVLGANQPQHF.

The V and J genes are TRBV27 and TRBJ2-3, with a weak D call TRBD2 (5 bases). The CDR3 is 15 residues long. Germline assignment: CDR1 MNHEY and CDR2 SMNVEV (reference sequence). V lost 4 bases to trimming and J lost 2 bases, with 13 bases between them. The CDR3 DNA sequence: TGTGCCAGCAGTTCCCTAGGACTGTACACAGATACGCAGTATTTT. This translates into CASSSLGLYTDTQYF.

CDR3 bases: TGTGCCAGCAGTTCCAGGGGCGATTGGGCTTTCTTT. This encodes CASSSRGDWAFF. The chain recombines TRBV28 with TRBJ1-1; the D gene is possibly TRBD1 (6 bases). V was trimmed by 4 bases and J by 11 bases, leaving 14 bases between them. The CDR3 extends over 12 amino acids. CDR1 is MDHEN and CDR2 is SYDVKM in the germline V gene. Supplemented by reference TRBV28 and TRBJ1-1, the full variable domain reads DVKVTQSSRYLVKRTGEKVFLECVQDMDHENMFWYRQDPGLGLRLIYFSYDVKMKEKGDIPEGYSVSREKKERFSLILESASTNQTSMYLCASSSRGDWAFFGQGTRLTVV.

This clone was observed once. The chain recombines TRBV29-1 with TRBJ1-2, with TRBD1 matching 9 bases. J gave up 8 bases and V 7 bases, and 11 bases lay outside the gene matches. Looked up from germline, CDR1 is SQVTM and CDR2 is ANQGSEA. The length of the CDR3 is 13 residues. The CDR3 DNA reads as TGCAGCGGAGGGGACAGGGAGGGAGAAGGCTACACCTTC. This sequence encodes CSGGDREGEGYTF.

The DNA of the CDR3 is TGTGCCAGCACACTAGTCCCCCCTGGCAATGAGCAGTTCTTC. Translation: CASTLVPPGNEQFF. The V call is TRBV27, the J call TRBJ2-1; perhaps TRBD2 as D (5 bases). Trimming took off 7 bases at V and 6 bases at J, with 16 bases between the two ends. The length of the CDR3 is 14 residues. Germline V lookup: CDR1 MNHEY, CDR2 SMNVEV (reference sequence).

The gene calls are TRBV10-3 and TRBJ1-2; a weak D match, TRBD1 (5 bases). Trimming stripped 4 bases from V and 6 bases from J, with 12 bases between. The CDR3 extends over 13 amino acids. Germline V lookup: CDR1 ENHRY, CDR2 SYGVKD. The CDR3 DNA is TGTGCCATCAGTGTGAGGGACTCCGATGGCTACACCTTC. This sequence encodes CAISVRDSDGYTF.

This chain connects TRBV12-2 to TRBJ1-4. TRBV12-2 is listed as a pseudogene. The CDR3 length is 18 residues. CDR3 region: CASRLRRLKDMGGEKLFF. The CDR3 nucleotides read TGTGCAAGTCGCTTAAGGCGATTAAAGGACATGGGAGGTGAAAAACTGTTTTTT.

The genes are TRBV6-5 and TRBJ1-2, with TRBD1 as a possible D gene (5 bases). Per germline, CDR1 MNHEY and CDR2 SVGAGI. Trimming left V 6 bases short and J 6 bases short, with 17 bases between. The CDR3 is 14 amino acids. The CDR3 bases are TGTGCCAGCAGCCCACCCGGGACTTTTCATGGCTACACCTTC. Translated: CASSPPGTFHGYTF.

The rearrangement uses TRBV4-2 and TRBJ2-1; D is unresolved. The V end lost 1 base, the J end lost 11 bases, and 6 bases lay between the germline ends. The CDR3 is made up of 11 amino acids. The germline V gene encodes CDR1 LGHNA and CDR2 YNFKEQ. The CDR3 DNA reads TGTGCCAGCAGCCAAGCAAATCAGCAGTTCTTC. Translation gives CASSQANQQFF.

The chain combines TRBV9 with TRBJ2-7; the match to TRBD2 covers 9 bases. Unmatched junction bases numbered 12, after V lost 3 bases and J lost 2 bases. The CDR3 runs 17 residues. Germline V CDR1 and CDR2: SGDLS, YYNGEE. The CDR3 region has the DNA TGTGCCAGCAGCGCAGACCCCCCTAGCGGGGAGACCTACGAGCAGTACGTC. Protein sequence: CASSADPPSGETYEQYV.

The chain carries TRBV9 and TRBJ1-1; 9 positions match TRBD1. V lost 0 bases, J lost 6 bases, and 9 bases stayed unmatched. The germline CDR1 and CDR2 sequences are SGDLS and YYNGEE. The CDR3 is 16 residues long. The CDR3 DNA reads as TGTGCCAGCAGCGTAGGAGACACCGGGACAGGGTCTGAAGCTTTCTTT. As protein: CASSVGDTGTGSEAFF.

This chain connects TRBV10-3 to TRBJ1-1; 9 nucleotides align to TRBD1. J gave up 4 bases and V 6 bases, and 9 bases lay outside the gene matches. The CDR3 is 15 residues long. CDR1 ENHRY and CDR2 SYGVKD come from the germline V gene. CDR3 nucleotides: TGTGCCATCAGGGATACAGGGGGCCTAGGCACTGAAGCTTTCTTT. Its protein product is CAIRDTGGLGTEAFF.

This clone was seen just once. The chain has TRBV28 and TRBJ2-7, with TRBD1 identical over 7 bases. The length of the CDR3 is 14 residues. The germline CDR1 and CDR2 sequences are MDHEN and SYDVKM. V shed 3 bases, J shed 0 bases, and the junction held 2 bases outside the gene matches. CDR3 nucleotide sequence: TGTGCCAGCAGTTTGACAGGGAGCTCCTACGAGCAGTACGTC. This sequence encodes CASSLTGSSYEQYV.